This is a list of T cell receptor beta chains from one sample in a study of T-cell reconstitution after alpha-beta-depleted transplantation in children. From the PCR reads, TCRdb called clonotypes with MiXCR, one entry per CDR3 protein. The sample shows around 500,000 distinct CDR3 sequences, under 30% of them seen only once. This sample comprised PBMCs, mostly from graft donor cells, obtained 360 days after TCRalphabeta/CD19-depleted stem cell transplant. All receptors derive from a boy younger than two who had a stem cell transplant for acute myeloid leukemia, so the T cells may come from the graft donor. CDR3s include the opening cysteine and the closing phenylalanine or tryptophan. A D gene is named only where the DNA matches it firmly. Expanded clones are given a class, and other clones once, few, many or no size at all.

D gene	V gene	clone size	J gene	CDR3 protein	CDR3 DNA
.	TRBV2	few	TRBJ1-6	CASRRGWVELTLHF	TGTGCCAGCAGGAGGGGGTGGGTCGAGCTGACCCTCCACTTT
TRBD2	TRBV18	.	TRBJ2-7	CASSPLGRDWSYEQYF	TGTGCCAGCTCACCCCTGGGGAGGGATTGGTCCTACGAGCAGTACTTC
TRBD1	TRBV5-5	.	TRBJ1-5	CASSGGTGNQPQHF	TGTGCCAGCAGCGGGGGGACAGGGAATCAGCCCCAGCATTTT
TRBD2	TRBV20-1	few	TRBJ2-3	CSASSVASGGTSTDTQYF	TGCAGTGCTAGTTCCGTGGCTAGCGGGGGCACTAGCACAGATACGCAGTATTTT
.	TRBV20-1	few	TRBJ1-3	CSASPGPGSGNTIYF	TGCAGTGCCTCCCCAGGGCCGGGCTCTGGAAACACCATATATTTT
TRBD1	TRBV7-8	.	TRBJ1-1	CASSLYRDRGDTEAFF	TGTGCCAGCAGCCTTTACCGGGACAGGGGTGACACTGAAGCTTTCTTT
.	TRBV25-1	.	TRBJ2-2	CASSESGTTSGELFF	TGTGCCAGCAGTGAATCCGGGACCACGTCCGGGGAGCTGTTTTTT
.	TRBV11-3	few	TRBJ1-1	CASSRRGSRTEAFF	TGTGCCAGCAGCCGACGGGGGTCGCGGACTGAAGCTTTCTTT
TRBD2	TRBV28	.	TRBJ2-1	CASSFKEDGGGSSYNEQFF	TGTGCCAGCAGTTTTAAGGAAGATGGCGGGGGGAGCTCCTACAATGAGCAGTTCTTC
TRBD2	TRBV6-5	.	TRBJ2-7	CASSYTAGAYEQYF	TGTGCCAGCAGTTACACTGCGGGAGCCTACGAGCAGTACTTC
TRBD2	TRBV7-8	many	TRBJ2-5	CASSPLVASGVQETQYF	TGTGCCAGCAGCCCCCTTGTCGCTAGCGGGGTTCAAGAGACCCAGTACTTC
.	TRBV20-1	few	TRBJ2-5	CSASVAAETQYF	TGCAGTGCTAGTGTGGCAGCCGAGACCCAGTACTTC
TRBD2	TRBV7-7	few	TRBJ2-1	CASSRAGTTYHEQFF	TGTGCCAGCAGCAGAGCCGGGACTACGTACCATGAGCAGTTCTTC
.	TRBV7-2	few	TRBJ2-7	CASSSRHGSYEQYF	TGTGCCAGCAGCTCGAGACACGGCTCCTACGAGCAGTACTTC
.	TRBV10-3	.	TRBJ2-1	CAISADLQGTIYNEQFF	TGTGCCATCAGTGCGGATTTGCAGGGTACAATCTACAATGAGCAGTTCTTC
.	TRBV7-9	.	TRBJ2-1	CASSPLVGSGPYNEQFF	TGTGCCAGCAGCCCCCTTGTGGGGTCTGGGCCTTACAATGAGCAGTTCTTC
.	TRBV6-5	.	TRBJ2-5	CASSYLPRVEKTQYF	TGTGCCAGCAGTTACCTTCCCAGGGTGGAGAAGACCCAGTACTTC
.	TRBV20-1	many	TRBJ2-5	CSAREPMRETQYF	TGCAGTGCTAGAGAGCCGATGCGAGAGACCCAGTACTTC
TRBD2	TRBV7-2	many	TRBJ2-5	CASSPRGSGARGETQYF	TGTGCCAGCAGCCCCAGGGGTAGCGGGGCCCGGGGAGAGACCCAGTACTTC
.	TRBV5-1	few	TRBJ1-5	CASSLVPHQPQHF	TGCGCCAGCAGCTTGGTACCCCATCAGCCCCAGCATTTT
TRBD1	TRBV29-1	few	TRBJ1-1	CSVGGTGGAMGEAFF	TGCAGCGTTGGGGGGACAGGGGGCGCAATGGGTGAAGCTTTCTTT
.	TRBV6-5	.	TRBJ2-5	CASRYIETQYF	TGTGCCAGCCGCTATATCGAGACCCAGTACTTC
.	TRBV20-1	.	TRBJ1-1	CSARDIGLGNTEAFF	TGCAGTGCTAGAGATATCGGCCTGGGGAACACTGAAGCTTTCTTT
.	TRBV29-1	few	TRBJ2-2	CSGEGETGELFF	TGCAGCGGCGAAGGGGAGACCGGGGAGCTGTTTTTT
.	TRBV14	few	TRBJ2-1	CASSQVGGTLGRDEQFF	TGTGCCAGCAGCCAAGTAGGTGGGACCCTGGGACGGGATGAGCAGTTCTTC
.	TRBV19	.	TRBJ1-2	CASSEGGRRAYGYTF	TGTGCCAGTAGTGAAGGAGGCCGTCGGGCCTATGGCTACACCTTC
.	TRBV6-5	.	TRBJ1-6	CASSYRAARLGEPLHF	TGTGCCAGCAGTTACAGGGCGGCGAGACTGGGGGAACCCCTCCACTTT
TRBD2	TRBV6-5	few	TRBJ2-3	CASSYSSGGGPTDTQYF	TGTGCCAGCAGTTACTCGTCGGGCGGGGGGCCCACAGATACGCAGTATTTT
.	TRBV18	many	TRBJ2-1	CASSRPAGNEQFF	TGTGCCAGCTCACGGCCGGCCGGCAATGAGCAGTTCTTC
.	TRBV5-1	.	TRBJ2-5	CASSSGDRPQETQYF	TGCGCCAGCAGCTCTGGCGACAGACCCCAAGAGACCCAGTACTTC
.	TRBV2	many	TRBJ2-3	CASVSGPTDTQYF	TGTGCCAGCGTTAGCGGCCCCACAGATACGCAGTATTTT
.	TRBV29-1	many	TRBJ2-7	CSVSSRQTYEQYF	TGCAGCGTTAGCTCGCGTCAGACCTACGAGCAGTACTTC
.	TRBV5-1	few	TRBJ2-3	CASKEAGGGDTQYF	TGCGCCAGCAAAGAGGCAGGGGGAGGAGATACGCAGTATTTT
TRBD2	TRBV7-2	few	TRBJ2-1	CASSPTPGLAGGHPLEFF	TGTGCCAGCAGCCCCACCCCGGGACTAGCGGGGGGGCACCCTCTCGAATTCTTC
.	TRBV12-3/TRBV12-4	few	TRBJ2-1	CASRAGRRNEQFF	TGTGCCAGCAGGGCTGGACGGAGGAATGAGCAGTTCTTC
.	TRBV20-1	.	TRBJ2-5	CSARDNRGRETQYF	TGCAGTGCTAGAGATAACCGGGGAAGAGAGACCCAGTACTTC
.	TRBV10-3	many	TRBJ2-5	CAISDFGETQYF	TGTGCCATCAGTGACTTCGGAGAGACCCAGTACTTC
.	TRBV6-5	.	TRBJ1-1	CASSYRGGWTEAFF	TGTGCCAGCAGTTACAGGGGAGGTTGGACTGAAGCTTTCTTT
.	TRBV6-2/TRBV6-3	.	TRBJ2-1	CASSYSIAEGTSYNEQFF	TGTGCCAGCAGTTACTCGATCGCGGAGGGGACCTCCTACAATGAGCAGTTCTTC
.	TRBV5-1	few	TRBJ2-1	CASSVGGSYNEQFF	TGCGCCAGCAGCGTGGGGGGCTCCTACAATGAGCAGTTCTTC
TRBD1	TRBV6-2/TRBV6-3	few	TRBJ1-1	CAADRGKEDIMNTEAFF	TGTGCCGCGGACAGGGGGAAGGAAGATATTATGAACACTGAAGCTTTCTTT
.	TRBV7-9	many	TRBJ2-3	CASSLETRADTQYF	TGTGCCAGCAGCTTAGAAACCAGGGCAGATACGCAGTATTTT
.	TRBV12-3/TRBV12-4	many	TRBJ1-5	CASSWDPRQPQHF	TGTGCCAGCAGCTGGGACCCCAGGCAGCCCCAGCATTTT
TRBD2	TRBV4-2	many	TRBJ2-5	CASSRTSGQETQYF	TGTGCCAGCAGCCGGACTAGCGGCCAAGAGACCCAGTACTTC
TRBD1	TRBV12-3/TRBV12-4	.	TRBJ1-5	CASSPGTGAVKNQPQHF	TGTGCCAGCAGTCCCGGGACAGGGGCCGTCAAAAATCAGCCCCAGCATTTT
.	TRBV5-1	many	TRBJ2-7	CASSFGVVPYEQYF	TGCGCCAGCAGCTTTGGGGTAGTCCCCTACGAGCAGTACTTC
.	TRBV6-5	.	TRBJ2-3	CASSYSNGPLDTQYF	TGTGCCAGCAGTTACTCCAACGGGCCCTTGGATACGCAGTATTTT
.	TRBV20-1	many	TRBJ2-3	CSAFDRPDTQYF	TGCAGTGCTTTTGACAGGCCAGATACGCAGTATTTT
.	TRBV20-1	many	TRBJ2-5	CSARDYRARQETQYF	TGCAGTGCTAGAGATTACAGGGCCCGGCAAGAGACCCAGTACTTC
.	TRBV20-1	many	TRBJ2-1	CSATDRRHNEQFF	TGCAGTGCTACTGACAGGCGGCACAATGAGCAGTTCTTC
.	TRBV7-6	.	TRBJ2-1	CASSPTGTGLYNEQFF	TGTGCCAGCAGCCCAACCGGGACTGGGTTGTACAATGAGCAGTTCTTC
TRBD1	TRBV5-6	few	TRBJ2-3	CASSYLRGLSTDTQYF	TGTGCCAGCAGCTACCTCAGGGGGCTTAGCACAGATACGCAGTATTTT
.	TRBV29-1	many	TRBJ2-2	CSVVWGWTGELFF	TGCAGCGTTGTATGGGGATGGACCGGGGAGCTGTTTTTT